This T cell receptor beta chain was found in a study of T-cell reconstitution after alpha-beta-depleted transplantation in children. Study results and limitations: Surviving recipient T cells and thymic progenitors underlay high day-60 TCRbeta diversity in some patients. By one year post-transplant, T-cell counts and diversity largely arose from T cells that were newly produced.

The library targeted TCRbeta and was prepared with unique molecular identifiers. TCRdb independently ran MiXCR on the PCR reads; one entry per CDR3 protein. The sample records roughly 100,000 distinct CDR3 sequences, around 7.8% being singletons. Worth noting for this clonotype: The antigen is unknown.

Per germline, CDR1 DFQATT and CDR2 SNEGSKA (reference sequence). Between the trimmed V and J ends, which lost 2 bases and 3 bases, there was a span of 13 bases. This CDR3 region has 14 residues. The rearrangement uses TRBV20-1 and TRBJ1-1, with TRBD1 as a possible D gene (6 bases). The sequence came from a boy aged 2-15 years with acute lymphoblastic leukemia, due to receive a stem cell transplant. The source was PBMCs, collected before TCRalphabeta/CD19-depleted stem cell transplant. CDR3: CSARMAGAYTEAFF. In DNA, the CDR3 is TGCAGTGCTAGAATGGCAGGGGCTTACACTGAAGCTTTCTTT.